This T cell receptor beta chain was retrieved from a study of blood T cell repertoires in COVID-19. Turning to the study itself: Acute-phase and convalescent COVID-19 samples originated in the United States, Italy and Spain. PBMCs, B-cell-depleted T cells, or T cells provided the cDNA or gDNA that made up the material.

In the authors' methods: Scientists estimated how many nucleated cells there were by amplifying reference gene primers. The assay was immunoSEQ multiplex PCR, and TCRdb's table has in-frame clones only and misses some. The V and J calls and the clone size are those of that table, but D and trimming were determined from the DNA. This table holds around 100,000 clones, around 83% found once. The CDR3 runs 15 residues. The germline CDR1 and CDR2 sequences are SEHNR and FQNEAQ (reference sequence). Losses at the gene ends were 5 bases for V and 8 bases for J; bases not matched to a gene: 11. This chain joins TRBV7-9 and TRBJ1-4, with 7 bases aligning to TRBD1. This clonotype was obtained from a man aged 35-49 years with acute or convalescent COVID-19. Sequencing used peripheral blood. DNA of the CDR3: TGTGCCAGCAGCGGTAGGACAGGTTGGGGCGAAAAACTGTTTTTT. Encoded protein: CASSGRTGWGEKLFF. Full variable domain (rest looked up from reference TRBV7-9 and TRBJ1-4): DTGVSQNPRHKITKRGQNVTFRCDPISEHNRLYWYRQTLGQGPEFLTYFQNEAQLEKSRLLSDRFSAERPKGSFSTLEIQRTEQGDSAMYLCASSGRTGWGEKLFFGSGTQLSVL.